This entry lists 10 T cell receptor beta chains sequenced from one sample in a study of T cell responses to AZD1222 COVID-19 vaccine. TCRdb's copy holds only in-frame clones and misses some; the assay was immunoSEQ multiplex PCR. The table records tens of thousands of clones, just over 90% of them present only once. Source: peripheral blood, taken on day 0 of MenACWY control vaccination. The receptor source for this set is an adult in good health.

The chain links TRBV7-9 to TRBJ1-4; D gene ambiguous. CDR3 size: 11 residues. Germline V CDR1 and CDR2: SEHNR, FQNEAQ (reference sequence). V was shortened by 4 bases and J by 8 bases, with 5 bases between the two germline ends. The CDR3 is CASSSGEKLFF. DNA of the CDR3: TGTGCCAGCAGCTCCGGAGAAAAACTGTTTTTT. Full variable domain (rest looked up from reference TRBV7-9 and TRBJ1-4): DTGVSQNPRHKITKRGQNVTFRCDPISEHNRLYWYRQTLGQGPEFLTYFQNEAQLEKSRLLSDRFSAERPKGSFSTLEIQRTEQGDSAMYLCASSSGEKLFFGSGTQLSVL.

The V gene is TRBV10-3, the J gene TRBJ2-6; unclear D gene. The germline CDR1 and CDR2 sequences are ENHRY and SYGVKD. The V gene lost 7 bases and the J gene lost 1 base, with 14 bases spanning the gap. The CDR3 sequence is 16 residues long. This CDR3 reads CAINTDGPSGANVLTF. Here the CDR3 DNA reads TGTGCCATCAATACCGACGGACCATCTGGGGCCAACGTCCTGACTTTC.

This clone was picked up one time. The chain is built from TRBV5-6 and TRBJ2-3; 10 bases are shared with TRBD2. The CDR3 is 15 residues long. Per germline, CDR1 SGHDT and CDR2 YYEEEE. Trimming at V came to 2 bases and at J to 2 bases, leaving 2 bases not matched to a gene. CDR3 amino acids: CASSFGLAVTDTQYF. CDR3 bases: TGTGCCAGCAGCTTTGGACTAGCGGTCACAGATACGCAGTATTTT. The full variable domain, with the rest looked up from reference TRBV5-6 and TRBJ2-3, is DAGVTQSPTHLIKTRGQQVTLRCSPKSGHDTVSWYQQALGQGPQFIFQYYEEEERQRGNFPDRFSGHQFPNYSSELNVNALLLGDSALYLCASSFGLAVTDTQYFGPGTRLTVL.

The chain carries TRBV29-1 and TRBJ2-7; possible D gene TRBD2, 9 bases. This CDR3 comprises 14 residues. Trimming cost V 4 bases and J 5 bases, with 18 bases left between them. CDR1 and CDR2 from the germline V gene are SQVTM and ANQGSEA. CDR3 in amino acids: CSVGTLAGQDEQYF. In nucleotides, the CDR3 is TGCAGCGTTGGAACGCTAGCGGGACAGGACGAGCAGTACTTC.

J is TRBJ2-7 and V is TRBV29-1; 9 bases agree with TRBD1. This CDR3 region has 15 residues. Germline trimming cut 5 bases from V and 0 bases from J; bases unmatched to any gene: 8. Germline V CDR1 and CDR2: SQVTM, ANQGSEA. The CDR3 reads CSVSPGQGLSYEQYF. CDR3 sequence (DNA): TGCAGCGTTTCACCGGGACAGGGACTCTCCTACGAGCAGTACTTC.

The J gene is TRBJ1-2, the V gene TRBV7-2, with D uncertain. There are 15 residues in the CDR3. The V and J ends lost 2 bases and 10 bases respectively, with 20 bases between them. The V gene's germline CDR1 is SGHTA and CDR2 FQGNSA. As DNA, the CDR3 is TGTGCCAGCAGCTTACATTCGGGCCCCGGGTCGTTCTACACCTTC. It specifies CASSLHSGPGSFYTF. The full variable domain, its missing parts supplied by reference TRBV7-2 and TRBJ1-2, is GAGVSQSPSNKVTEKGKDVELRCDPISGHTALYWYRQSLGQGLEFLIYFQGNSAPDKSGLPSDRFSAERTGGSVSTLTIQRTQQEDSAVYLCASSLHSGPGSFYTFGSGTRLTVV.

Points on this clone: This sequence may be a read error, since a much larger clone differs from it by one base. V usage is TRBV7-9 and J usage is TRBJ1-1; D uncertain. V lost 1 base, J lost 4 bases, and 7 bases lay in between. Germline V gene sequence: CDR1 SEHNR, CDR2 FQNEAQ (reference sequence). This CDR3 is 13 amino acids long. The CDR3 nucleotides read TGTGCCAGCAGCTTAGATGTGGGCACTGAAGCTTTCTTT. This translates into CASSLDVGTEAFF.

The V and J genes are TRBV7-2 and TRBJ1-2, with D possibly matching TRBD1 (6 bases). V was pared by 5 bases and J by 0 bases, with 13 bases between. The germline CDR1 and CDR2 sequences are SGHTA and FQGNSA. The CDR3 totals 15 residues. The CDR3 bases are TGTGCCAGCAGCGCGGACAGAGTCGCTAACTATGGCTACACCTTC. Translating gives CASSADRVANYGYTF.

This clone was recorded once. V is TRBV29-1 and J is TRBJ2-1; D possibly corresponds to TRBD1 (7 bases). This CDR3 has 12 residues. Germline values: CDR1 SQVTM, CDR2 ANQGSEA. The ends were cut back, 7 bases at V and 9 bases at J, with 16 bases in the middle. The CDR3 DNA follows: TGCAGCGCTGCCCGCCAGGGGGGTGAGCAGTTCTTC. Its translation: CSAARQGGEQFF.

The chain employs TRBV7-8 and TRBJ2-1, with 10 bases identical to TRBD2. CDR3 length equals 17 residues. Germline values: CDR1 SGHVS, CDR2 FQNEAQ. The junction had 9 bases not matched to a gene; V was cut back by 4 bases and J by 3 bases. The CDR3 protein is CASSSSTSGTIYNEQFF. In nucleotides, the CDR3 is TGTGCCAGCAGCTCCTCCACTAGCGGGACCATCTACAATGAGCAGTTCTTC.